The text below deals with one T cell receptor (beta chain). The data were taken from a study of identical twins. Addition of a universal primer site occurred through template switching, and cDNA carried unique molecular identifiers. TCRdb recomputed calls from the 5' RACE reads with MiXCR, one row per CDR3 protein. Of fewer than 350,000 distinct CDR3 sequences in the sample, 8% to 9% are singletons; the top ten hold around 2.1%. CDR1 is WNHNN and CDR2 is SYGVQD in the germline V gene (reference sequence). V was pared by 4 bases and J by 3 bases, with 8 bases between. The CDR3 extends over 13 amino acids. Separately, the same data were catalogued under a study of yellow fever vaccine responses in identical twins.

The TCR sequence derives from a woman younger than 30 in good health. This chain joins TRBV10-1 and TRBJ2-3; D not resolved. The sample taken for sequencing was memory (CD45RO+) T cells sorted from blood. In DNA form, the CDR3 reads TGCGCCAGCAGTGGTGTCAGGACAGATACGCAGTATTTT. This sequence encodes CASSGVRTDTQYF.